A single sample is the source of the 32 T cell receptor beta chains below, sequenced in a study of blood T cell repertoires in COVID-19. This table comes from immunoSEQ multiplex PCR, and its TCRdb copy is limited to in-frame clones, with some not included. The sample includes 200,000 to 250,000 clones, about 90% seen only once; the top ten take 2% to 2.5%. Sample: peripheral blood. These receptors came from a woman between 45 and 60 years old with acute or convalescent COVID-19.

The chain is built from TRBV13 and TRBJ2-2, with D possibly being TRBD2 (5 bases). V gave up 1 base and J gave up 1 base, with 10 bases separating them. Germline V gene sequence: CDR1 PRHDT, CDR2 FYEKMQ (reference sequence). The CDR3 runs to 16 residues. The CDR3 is CASSLVSEGNTGELFF. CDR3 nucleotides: TGTGCCAGCAGCTTAGTGAGCGAGGGGAACACCGGGGAGCTGTTTTTT.

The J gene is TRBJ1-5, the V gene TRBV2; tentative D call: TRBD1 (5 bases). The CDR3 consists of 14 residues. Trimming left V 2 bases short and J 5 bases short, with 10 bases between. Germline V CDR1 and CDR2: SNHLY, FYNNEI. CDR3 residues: CASSELAGHQPQHF. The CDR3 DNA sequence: TGTGCCAGCAGTGAATTGGCAGGGCATCAGCCCCAGCATTTT.

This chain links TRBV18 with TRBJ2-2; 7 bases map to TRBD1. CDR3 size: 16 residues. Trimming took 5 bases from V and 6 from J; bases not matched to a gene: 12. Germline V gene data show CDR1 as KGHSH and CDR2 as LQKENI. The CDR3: CASSTFDRVEAGELFF. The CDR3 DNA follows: TGTGCCAGCTCAACCTTCGACAGGGTAGAGGCCGGGGAGCTGTTTTTT.

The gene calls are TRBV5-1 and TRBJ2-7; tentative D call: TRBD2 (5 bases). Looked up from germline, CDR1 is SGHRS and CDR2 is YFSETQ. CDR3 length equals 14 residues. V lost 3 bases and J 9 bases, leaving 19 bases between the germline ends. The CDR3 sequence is CASSSGISLPGQYF. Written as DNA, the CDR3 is TGCGCCAGCAGCTCCGGGATCTCCCTTCCAGGGCAGTACTTC.

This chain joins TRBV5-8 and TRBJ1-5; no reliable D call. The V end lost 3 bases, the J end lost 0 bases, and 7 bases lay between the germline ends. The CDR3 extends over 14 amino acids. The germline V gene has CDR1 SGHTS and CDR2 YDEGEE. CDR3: CASSSRGSNQPQHF. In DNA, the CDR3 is TGTGCCAGCAGCTCAAGAGGTAGCAATCAGCCCCAGCATTTT.

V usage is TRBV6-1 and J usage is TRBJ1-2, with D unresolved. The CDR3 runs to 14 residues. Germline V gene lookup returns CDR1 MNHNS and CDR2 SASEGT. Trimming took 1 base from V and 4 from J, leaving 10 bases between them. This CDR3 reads CASSEVVALYGYTF. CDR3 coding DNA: TGTGCCAGCAGTGAAGTAGTTGCCCTCTATGGCTACACCTTC.

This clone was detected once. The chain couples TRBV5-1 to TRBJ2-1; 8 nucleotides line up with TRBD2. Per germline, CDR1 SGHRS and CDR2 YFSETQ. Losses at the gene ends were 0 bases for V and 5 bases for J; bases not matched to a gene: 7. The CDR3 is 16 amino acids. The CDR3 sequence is CASSLASSGSHNEQFF. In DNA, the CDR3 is TGCGCCAGCAGCTTGGCCTCTAGCGGGTCCCACAATGAGCAGTTCTTC.

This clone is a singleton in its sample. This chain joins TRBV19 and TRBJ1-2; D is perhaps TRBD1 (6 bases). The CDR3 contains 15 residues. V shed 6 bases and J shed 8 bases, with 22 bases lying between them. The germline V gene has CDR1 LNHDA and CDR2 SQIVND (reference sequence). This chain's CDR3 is CASSPSSFTGQGYTF. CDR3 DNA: TGTGCCAGTAGCCCAAGCAGCTTTACAGGGCAGGGCTACACCTTC.

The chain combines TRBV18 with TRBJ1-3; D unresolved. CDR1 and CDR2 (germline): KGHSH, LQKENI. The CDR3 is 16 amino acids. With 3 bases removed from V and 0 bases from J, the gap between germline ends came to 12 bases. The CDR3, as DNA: TGTGCCAGCTCACCCGGGAACCCGAGCTCTGGAAACACCATATATTTT. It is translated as CASSPGNPSSGNTIYF. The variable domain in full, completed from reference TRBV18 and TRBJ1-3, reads NAGVMQNPRHLVRRRGQEARLRCSPMKGHSHVYWYRQLPEEGLKFMVYLQKENIIDESGMPKERFSAEFPKEGPSILRIQQVVRGDSAAYFCASSPGNPSSGNTIYFGEGSWLTVV.

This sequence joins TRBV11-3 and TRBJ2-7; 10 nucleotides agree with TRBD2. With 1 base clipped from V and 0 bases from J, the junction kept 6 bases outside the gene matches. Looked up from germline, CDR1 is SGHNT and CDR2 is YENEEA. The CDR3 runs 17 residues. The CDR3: CASSLGLAGDLSYEQYF. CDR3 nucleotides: TGTGCCAGCAGCTTAGGCCTAGCGGGGGACCTCTCCTACGAGCAGTACTTC.

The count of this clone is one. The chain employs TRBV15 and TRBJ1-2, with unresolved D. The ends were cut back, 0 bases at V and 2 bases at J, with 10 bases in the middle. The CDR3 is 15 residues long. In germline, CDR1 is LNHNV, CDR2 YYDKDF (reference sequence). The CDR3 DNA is TGTGCCACCAGCAGAGATCAGACACCCAACTATGGCTACACCTTC. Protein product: CATSRDQTPNYGYTF.

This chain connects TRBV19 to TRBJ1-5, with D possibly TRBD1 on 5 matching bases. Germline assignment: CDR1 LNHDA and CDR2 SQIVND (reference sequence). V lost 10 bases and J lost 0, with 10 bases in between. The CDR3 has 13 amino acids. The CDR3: CATRQYSNQPQHF. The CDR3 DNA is TGTGCCACAAGACAGTATAGCAATCAGCCCCAGCATTTT.

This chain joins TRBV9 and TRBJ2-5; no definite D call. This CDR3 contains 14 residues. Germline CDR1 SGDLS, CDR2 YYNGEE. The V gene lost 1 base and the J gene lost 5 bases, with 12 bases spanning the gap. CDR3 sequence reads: CASSVTLGAETQYF. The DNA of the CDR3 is TGTGCCAGCAGCGTAACACTCGGAGCGGAGACCCAGTACTTC.

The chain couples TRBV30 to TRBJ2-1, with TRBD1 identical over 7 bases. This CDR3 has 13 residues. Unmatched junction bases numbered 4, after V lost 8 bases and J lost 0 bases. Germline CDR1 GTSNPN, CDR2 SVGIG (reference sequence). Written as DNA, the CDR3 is TGTGCCCTCGGACAGGACTCCTACAATGAGCAGTTCTTC. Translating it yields CALGQDSYNEQFF.

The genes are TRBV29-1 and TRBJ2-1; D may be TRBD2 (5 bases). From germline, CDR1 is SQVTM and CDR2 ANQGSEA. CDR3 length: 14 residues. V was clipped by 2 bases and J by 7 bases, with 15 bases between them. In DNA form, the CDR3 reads TGCAGCGTTGAACTTCTGCTCCGAGGGAATGAGCAGTTCTTC. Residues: CSVELLLRGNEQFF.

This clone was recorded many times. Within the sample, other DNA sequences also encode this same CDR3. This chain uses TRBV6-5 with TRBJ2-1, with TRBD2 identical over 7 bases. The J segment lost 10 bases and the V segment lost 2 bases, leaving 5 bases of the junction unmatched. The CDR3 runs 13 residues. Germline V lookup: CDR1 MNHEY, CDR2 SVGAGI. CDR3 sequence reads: CASSYGRTREQFF. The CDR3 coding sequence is TGTGCCAGCAGTTACGGCCGGACTAGAGAGCAGTTCTTC.

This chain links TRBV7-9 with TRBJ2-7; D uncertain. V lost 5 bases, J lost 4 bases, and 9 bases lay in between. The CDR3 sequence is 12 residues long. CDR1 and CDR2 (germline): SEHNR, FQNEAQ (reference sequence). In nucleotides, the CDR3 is TGTGCCAGCAGCCCGCTCAGATACGAGCAGTACTTC. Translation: CASSPLRYEQYF. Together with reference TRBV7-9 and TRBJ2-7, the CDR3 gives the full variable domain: DTGVSQNPRHKITKRGQNVTFRCDPISEHNRLYWYRQTLGQGPEFLTYFQNEAQLEKSRLLSDRFSAERPKGSFSTLEIQRTEQGDSAMYLCASSPLRYEQYFGPGTRLTVT.

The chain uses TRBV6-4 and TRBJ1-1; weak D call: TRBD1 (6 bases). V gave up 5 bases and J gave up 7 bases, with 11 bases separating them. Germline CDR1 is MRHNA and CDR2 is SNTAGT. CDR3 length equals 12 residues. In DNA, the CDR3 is TGTGCCAGCAGTCGGACAGTCAATGAAGCTTTCTTT. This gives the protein CASSRTVNEAFF.

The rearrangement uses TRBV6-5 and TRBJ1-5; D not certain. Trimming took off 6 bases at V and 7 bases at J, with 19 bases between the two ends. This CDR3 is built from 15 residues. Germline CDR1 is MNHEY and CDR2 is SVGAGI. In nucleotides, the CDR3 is TGTGCCAGCAGGGCTCTCTTGGGCTCAGCCCAGCCCCAGCATTTT. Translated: CASRALLGSAQPQHF.

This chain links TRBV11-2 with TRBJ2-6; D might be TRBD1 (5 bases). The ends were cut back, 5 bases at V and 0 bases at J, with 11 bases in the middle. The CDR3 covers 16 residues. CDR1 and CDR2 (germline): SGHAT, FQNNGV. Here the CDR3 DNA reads TGTGCCAGCAGCCAAGGGGCCCACTCTGGGGCCAACGTCCTGACTTTC. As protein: CASSQGAHSGANVLTF.

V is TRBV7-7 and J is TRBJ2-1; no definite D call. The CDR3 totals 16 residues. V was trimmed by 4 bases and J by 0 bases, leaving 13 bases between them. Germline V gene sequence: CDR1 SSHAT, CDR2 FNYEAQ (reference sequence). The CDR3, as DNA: TGTGCCAGCAGCTCGTTTGGCTCAAGCTCCTACAATGAGCAGTTCTTC. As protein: CASSSFGSSSYNEQFF.

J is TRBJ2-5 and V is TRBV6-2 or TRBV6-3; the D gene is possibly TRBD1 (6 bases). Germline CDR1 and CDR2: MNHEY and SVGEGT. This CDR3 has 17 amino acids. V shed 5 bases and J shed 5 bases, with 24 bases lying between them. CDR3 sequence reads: CASSTQQTGQPLETQYF. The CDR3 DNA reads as TGTGCCAGCAGTACCCAACAGACAGGACAACCCCTGGAGACCCAGTACTTC.

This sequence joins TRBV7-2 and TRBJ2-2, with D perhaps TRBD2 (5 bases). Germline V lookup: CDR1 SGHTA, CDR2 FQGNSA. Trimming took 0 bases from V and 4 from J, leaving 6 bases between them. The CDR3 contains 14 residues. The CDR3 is CASSLAGVTGELFF. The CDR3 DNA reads TGTGCCAGCAGCTTAGCGGGAGTCACCGGGGAGCTGTTTTTT.

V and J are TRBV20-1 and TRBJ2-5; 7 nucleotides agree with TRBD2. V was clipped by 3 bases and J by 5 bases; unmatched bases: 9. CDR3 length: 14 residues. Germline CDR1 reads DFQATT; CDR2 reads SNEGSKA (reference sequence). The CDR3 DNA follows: TGCAGTGCTAGTTGGGAGGGTTCCGGTGAGACCCAGTACTTC. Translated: CSASWEGSGETQYF.

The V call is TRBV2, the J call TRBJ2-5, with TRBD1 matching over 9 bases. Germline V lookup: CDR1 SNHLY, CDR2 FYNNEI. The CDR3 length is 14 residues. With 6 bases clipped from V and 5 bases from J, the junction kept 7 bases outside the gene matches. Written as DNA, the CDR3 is TGTGCCAGCAGACAGGGGGCGAATACGGAGACCCAGTACTTC. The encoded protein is CASRQGANTETQYF.

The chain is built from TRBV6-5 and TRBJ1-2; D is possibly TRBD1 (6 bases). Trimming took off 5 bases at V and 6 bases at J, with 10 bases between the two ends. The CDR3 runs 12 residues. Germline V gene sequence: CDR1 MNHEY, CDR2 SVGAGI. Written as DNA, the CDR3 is TGTGCCAGCAGTAGGGGGGGGGATGGCTACACCTTC. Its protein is CASSRGGDGYTF.

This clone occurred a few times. CDR3 in amino acids: CASSQDGGEDTGELFF. The CDR3 DNA is TGCGCCAGCAGCCAAGATGGGGGGGAGGACACCGGGGAGCTGTTTTTT. The chain uses TRBV4-3 and TRBJ2-2; 7 bases fit TRBD2. V trimming: 0 bases; J trimming: 3 bases; junction bases outside the gene matches: 4. The CDR3 has 16 amino acids. Germline V gene data show CDR1 as LGHNA and CDR2 as YSLEER.

In nucleotides, the CDR3 is TGTGCCAGCAGCCTCCAAGGGGCTTTTGCCACTGAAGCTTTCTTT. Translating it yields CASSLQGAFATEAFF. The chain has TRBV7-3 and TRBJ1-1, with a weak D call TRBD1 (5 bases). The germline V gene encodes CDR1 SGHTA and CDR2 FQGTGA. Trimming stripped 5 bases from V and 4 bases from J, with 17 bases between. This CDR3 region has 15 residues.

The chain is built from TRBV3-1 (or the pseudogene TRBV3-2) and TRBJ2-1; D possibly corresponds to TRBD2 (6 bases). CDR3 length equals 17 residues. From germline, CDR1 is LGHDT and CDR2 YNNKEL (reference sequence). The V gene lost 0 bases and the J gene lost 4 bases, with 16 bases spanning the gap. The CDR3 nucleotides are TGTGCCAGCAGCCAAGAGTGGGCGGGATTGAGATACAATGAGCAGTTCTTC. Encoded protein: CASSQEWAGLRYNEQFF.

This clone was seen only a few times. The CDR3 region is CASKSGGNTEAFF. In nucleotides, the CDR3 is TGTGCCAGTAAGTCAGGGGGGAACACTGAAGCTTTCTTT. The gene calls are TRBV19 and TRBJ1-1; 7 bases are shared with TRBD1. CDR1 is LNHDA and CDR2 is SQIVND in the germline V gene (reference sequence). Unmatched junction bases numbered 3, after V lost 7 bases and J lost 1 base. This CDR3 has 13 residues.

In nucleotides, the CDR3 is TGTGCCAGTAGTATAGATGGGACTAGCCGTACCTACGAGCAGTACTTC. Translation gives CASSIDGTSRTYEQYF. The rearrangement joins TRBV19 to TRBJ2-7; 9 bases map to TRBD2. Germline CDR1 is LNHDA and CDR2 is SQIVND (reference sequence). Trimming removed 0 bases from V and 2 bases from J; junction bases left unmatched: 5. This CDR3 region has 16 residues.

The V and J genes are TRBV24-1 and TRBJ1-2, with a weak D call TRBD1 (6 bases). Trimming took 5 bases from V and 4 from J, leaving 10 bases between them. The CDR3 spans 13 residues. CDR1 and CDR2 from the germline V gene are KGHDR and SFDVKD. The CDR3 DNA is TGTGCCACCAGTGCAGGGGAGTTCTATGGCTACACCTTC. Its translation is CATSAGEFYGYTF.